A single T cell receptor beta chain is shown here with its context. What it binds is not known. The sample is drawn from a study of vaccination effects on CD4 cells after COVID-19. Whole-study findings and limits: Researchers reported few convalescent patients and no early post-infection timepoints in the study.

The protocol was immunoSEQ multiplex PCR, while the TCRdb copy is restricted to in-frame clones and leaves out a portion. The sample consists of 70,000 to 95,000 clones, 60% to 80% of them appearing once. With 3 bases removed from V and 1 base from J, the gap between germline ends came to 18 bases. The CDR3 consists of 16 residues. Germline CDR1 GTSNPN, CDR2 SVGIG (reference sequence). Antigen-specific CD4+ T cells were expanded with viral peptide pools in the ViraFEST assay before sequencing. An approximately ten-day culture period preceded the isolation of CD4+ T cells. Vaccination of participants consisted of two doses of either the BNT162b2 or mRNA-1273 vaccine.

This clonotype was obtained from a human donor who received a COVID-19 vaccine. V is TRBV30 and J is TRBJ1-1, with D perhaps TRBD1 (5 bases). Material: CD4+ T cells from PBMCs cultured with HCoV-OC43 spike peptides, obtained after COVID-19 vaccination. Stated subset: HCoV-OC43 spike overlapping peptide pool stimulation. Here the CDR3 DNA reads TGTGCCTGGAGGCCCCCCCTGGGGGGTCCGAACACTGAAGCTTTCTTT. Protein: CAWRPPLGGPNTEAFF.